The 15 T cell receptor beta chains below come from one sample, sequenced in a study of beta chain features in type 1 diabetes. Expressed TCRB transcripts were sequenced after all isolated RNA was converted to cDNA. Clones were read by immunoSEQ multiplex PCR, and TCRdb kept only the in-frame ones, dropping some. This table holds approximately 150,000 clones, about 13% found once. General study results and limits: Moderate yet significant TCRB CDR3 shortening was seen in Type 1 diabetes patients in all four CD4+ subsets.

No cognate antigen is known for these TCRs. Sequencing input: central memory CD4+ T cells from blood. The origin of the receptors is a man in his late teens or twenties with type 1 diabetes.

The table lists this clone with a few counts. The V gene is TRBV11-3, the J gene TRBJ2-3; no definite D call. V lost 1 base and J 4 bases, leaving 3 bases between the germline ends. The CDR3 is 12 residues long. The germline CDR1 and CDR2 sequences are SGHNT and YENEEA. CDR3 coding DNA: TGTGCCAGCAGCTTAGGGGCAGATACGCAGTATTTT. It codes for CASSLGADTQYF.

This clone occurred a few times. The chain links TRBV9 to TRBJ1-2; unclear D gene. The CDR3 has 16 amino acids. Germline assignment: CDR1 SGDLS and CDR2 YYNGEE. The V gene lost 0 bases and the J gene lost 8 bases, with 20 bases spanning the gap. CDR3 region: CASSVDSSGLDWGYTF. The DNA for the CDR3 is TGTGCCAGCAGCGTAGATTCCTCGGGTCTGGATTGGGGCTACACCTTC.

The genes are TRBV7-2 and TRBJ2-7, with D possibly matching TRBD1 (6 bases). This CDR3 contains 15 residues. Trimming took 4 bases from V and 0 from J, leaving 13 bases between them. CDR1 is SGHTA and CDR2 is FQGNSA in the germline V gene. CDR3 DNA sequence: TGTGCCAGCAGCTCCAGGGGCCTATCCTCCTACGAGCAGTACTTC. As protein: CASSSRGLSSYEQYF.

This clone was seen ten or more times. This chain joins TRBV7-2 and TRBJ2-3; 13 nucleotides agree with TRBD2. This CDR3 spans 15 amino acids. J was trimmed by 4 bases and V by 3 bases; bases with no gene match: 1. CDR1 and CDR2 from the germline V gene are SGHTA and FQGNSA. CDR3 sequence: CASSLGTSGADTQYF. The CDR3 DNA sequence: TGTGCCAGCAGCTTGGGGACTAGCGGGGCAGATACGCAGTATTTT.

This clone was detected many times. The V call is TRBV9, the J call TRBJ1-4; D might be TRBD1 (6 bases). Trimming removed 4 bases from V and 2 bases from J, with 15 bases in between. This CDR3 spans 16 amino acids. The germline CDR1 and CDR2 sequences are SGDLS and YYNGEE. CDR3 sequence: CASSPATGETNEKLFF. The DNA for the CDR3 is TGTGCCAGCAGCCCTGCGACAGGAGAGACTAATGAAAAACTGTTTTTT.

The table lists this clone with a few counts. The chain employs TRBV18 and TRBJ1-2; D may be TRBD1 (5 bases). This CDR3 is 14 amino acids long. Germline V gives CDR1 KGHSH, CDR2 LQKENI. V was trimmed by 3 bases and J by 3 bases, leaving 11 bases between them. As DNA, the CDR3 is TGTGCCAGCTCACCGGGGCGGAGGGACTATGGCTACACCTTC. Translated, it gives CASSPGRRDYGYTF.

This clone was detected only a few times. The V gene is TRBV10-3, the J gene TRBJ1-2; TRBD1 matches at 9 bases. V was clipped by 5 bases and J by 2 bases; unmatched bases: 3. CDR3 length: 14 amino acids. The germline V gene has CDR1 ENHRY and CDR2 SYGVKD. CDR3 sequence reads: CAISPGQGNYGYTF. The CDR3 region has the DNA TGTGCCATCAGTCCCGGACAGGGGAACTATGGCTACACCTTC.

The chain combines TRBV6-1 with TRBJ1-2; D might be TRBD1 (5 bases). V was cut by 4 bases and J by 1 base, with 16 bases left in between. CDR1 MNHNS and CDR2 SASEGT come from the germline V gene. This CDR3 comprises 16 residues. The CDR3 region has the DNA TGTGCCAGCAGTGCGCCGACGACAGTCCTTAACTATGGCTACACCTTC. Translation gives CASSAPTTVLNYGYTF.

This clone was found a few times. V gene TRBV5-1 combines with J gene TRBJ2-1, with D perhaps TRBD1 (5 bases). V was pared by 3 bases and J by 2 bases, with 6 bases between. CDR1 is SGHRS and CDR2 is YFSETQ in the germline V gene. The CDR3 has 13 residues. CDR3 sequence reads: CASSSTAYNEQFF. The CDR3 region has the DNA TGCGCCAGCAGCTCGACAGCCTACAATGAGCAGTTCTTC.

V and J are TRBV29-1 and TRBJ2-5; 9 positions match TRBD2. Looked up from germline, CDR1 is SQVTM and CDR2 is ANQGSEA. With V trimmed by 6 bases and J by 1 base, 3 bases remained unmatched. This CDR3 contains 13 residues. The CDR3 reads CSVGTSSQETQYF. The CDR3 DNA is TGCAGCGTGGGGACTAGCAGCCAAGAGACCCAGTACTTC.

The chain is built from TRBV9 and TRBJ1-2; possibly TRBD1 for D (5 bases). Germline lookup yields CDR1 SGDLS and CDR2 YYNGEE. V was shortened by 4 bases and J by 5 bases, with 12 bases between the two germline ends. The CDR3 consists of 13 residues. Written as DNA, the CDR3 is TGTGCCAGCAGCACCCGACAGACGTATGGCTACACCTTC. Protein product: CASSTRQTYGYTF.

This clone has just a few counts. The chain has TRBV7-8 and TRBJ1-4, with D unclear. V lost 4 bases, J lost 1 base, and 10 bases lay in between. CDR1 is SGHVS, CDR2 FQNEAQ, per germline. There are 15 residues in the CDR3. The CDR3 loop is CASSSRRITNEKLFF. The CDR3 coding sequence is TGTGCCAGCAGCTCCCGACGGATAACTAATGAAAAACTGTTTTTT.

The table lists this clone with many counts. The same CDR3 is also encoded by other DNA sequences in this sample. This chain links TRBV30 with TRBJ1-5; D gene uncertain. This CDR3 has 13 residues. V dropped 0 bases and J dropped 0 bases, with 3 bases sitting between them. Germline CDR1 and CDR2: GTSNPN and SVGIG (reference sequence). CDR3 amino acids: CAWSVDSNQPQHF. In nucleotides, the CDR3 is TGTGCCTGGAGTGTAGATAGCAATCAGCCCCAGCATTTT.

This clone was seen a handful of times. The chain joins TRBV7-2 to TRBJ2-3, with TRBD2 matching over 11 bases. CDR3 length: 17 amino acids. Per the germline V gene, CDR1 is SGHTA and CDR2 is FQGNSA. V lost 5 bases and J lost 7; bases outside the gene matches: 14. The CDR3 nucleotides read TGTGCCAGCAGCGCGCATTTGGATAGCGGGGGGGCAAATACGCAGTATTTT. Translating gives CASSAHLDSGGANTQYF. Filled out from reference TRBV7-2 and TRBJ2-3, the complete variable domain reads GAGVSQSPSNKVTEKGKDVELRCDPISGHTALYWYRQSLGQGLEFLIYFQGNSAPDKSGLPSDRFSAERTGGSVSTLTIQRTQQEDSAVYLCASSAHLDSGGANTQYFGPGTRLTVL.

This clone was observed a handful of times. J is TRBJ2-7 and V is TRBV30; the D is unclear. This CDR3 contains 16 residues. The germline V and J ends were trimmed by 4 bases and 0 bases, with 19 bases remaining between them. CDR1 is GTSNPN, CDR2 SVGIG, per germline (reference sequence). The CDR3 region has the DNA TGTGCCTGGAACGACCGTTTGAGACCGAGCTCCTACGAGCAGTACTTC. Protein sequence: CAWNDRLRPSSYEQYF.